These 22 T cell receptor beta chains came from one sample sequenced in a study of shared clonotypes between healthy human individuals. Clones were read by immunoSEQ multiplex PCR, and TCRdb kept only the in-frame ones, dropping some. Here the sample spans around 510,000 clones, around 95% being singletons. Input material: naive CD4+ T cells sorted from blood. Regarding subset: CD45RA+ positively selected. These receptors all come from a woman aged 25-40 years in good health.

The chain is built from TRBV21-1 and TRBJ2-5. TRBV21-1 corresponds to a pseudogene. CDR3 length: 14 residues. The CDR3 is CASSKGRATETQYF. Here the CDR3 DNA reads TGTGCCAGCAGCAAAGGACGGGCCACCGAGACCCAGTACTTC.

This rearrangement joins TRBV9 to TRBJ2-3; D unclear. This CDR3 comprises 17 residues. Germline CDR1 and CDR2: SGDLS and YYNGEE. Deletions cut 4 bases from V and 3 bases from J, with 21 bases between. In nucleotides, the CDR3 is TGTGCCAGCAGCAAGAAAAGCTCCACATGGCGTACAGATACGCAGTATTTT. This translates into CASSKKSSTWRTDTQYF.

This chain uses TRBV10-3 with TRBJ1-1; D might be TRBD1 (5 bases). The CDR3 covers 13 residues. Trimming removed 10 bases at V and 5 bases at J, with 17 bases between. Germline V gives CDR1 ENHRY, CDR2 SYGVKD. As DNA, the CDR3 is TGTGCCACCAAAGCGGGGGTGGGGACTGAAGCTTTCTTT. This codes for CATKAGVGTEAFF.

The genes are TRBV6-1 and TRBJ1-5; D call uncertain. Per the germline V gene, CDR1 is MNHNS and CDR2 is SASEGT. The V and J ends lost 3 bases and 6 bases respectively, with 9 bases between them. CDR3 length equals 13 residues. Here the CDR3 DNA reads TGTGCCAGCAGTGAGGGTGTGGGTCAGCCCCAGCATTTT. Its protein product is CASSEGVGQPQHF.

This rearrangement joins TRBV2 to TRBJ1-1; D not certain. V lost 2 bases, J lost 0 bases, and 4 bases lay in between. The germline CDR1 and CDR2 sequences are SNHLY and FYNNEI. CDR3 size: 13 residues. The CDR3 sequence: CASSESVNTEAFF. The CDR3 DNA reads TGTGCCAGCAGTGAAAGTGTGAACACTGAAGCTTTCTTT.

The CDR3 nucleotides read TGTGCCAGCAGTTTACTACAACTCAATCAGCCCCAGCATTTT. Protein sequence: CASSLLQLNQPQHF. The chain joins TRBV28 to TRBJ1-5; D gene unclear. Per germline, CDR1 MDHEN and CDR2 SYDVKM. The V end lost 2 bases, the J end lost 3 bases, and 8 bases lay between the germline ends. This CDR3 has 14 amino acids.

The chain uses TRBV28 and TRBJ2-1; unclear D gene. Germline loops: CDR1 MDHEN, CDR2 SYDVKM. V lost 6 bases to trimming and J lost 14 bases, with 20 bases between them. The CDR3 is 13 amino acids. CDR3 in DNA: TGTGCCAGCAGACAGACCTACCTTGCTGTAAAGTTCTTC. Encoded protein: CASRQTYLAVKFF.

This chain links TRBV6-6 with TRBJ2-4, with a weak D call TRBD2 (6 bases). The CDR3 contains 16 residues. V lost 2 bases to trimming and J lost 1 base, with 12 bases between them. The V gene's germline CDR1 is MNHNY and CDR2 SVGAGI (reference sequence). Here the CDR3 DNA reads TGTGCCAGCAGTTACGGGGGAGGCTACGCCAAAAACATTCAGTACTTC. As protein: CASSYGGGYAKNIQYF.

This sequence joins TRBV6-1 and TRBJ2-2; no firm D call. In germline, CDR1 is MNHNS, CDR2 SASEGT. This CDR3 region has 15 residues. The V and J ends lost 1 base and 5 bases respectively, with 11 bases between them. CDR3: CASSEVAGQTGELFF. The CDR3 DNA follows: TGTGCCAGCAGTGAAGTGGCCGGTCAGACCGGGGAGCTGTTTTTT.

The chain combines TRBV7-2 with TRBJ2-7; TRBD2 agrees at 9 bases. The germline CDR1 and CDR2 sequences are SGHTA and FQGNSA. This CDR3 has 17 amino acids. J was trimmed by 3 bases and V by 1 base; bases with no gene match: 10. As DNA, the CDR3 is TGTGCCAGCAGCTTAGAAGGGGCGGGAGCGGGGGGCTACGAGCAGTACTTC. Its translation: CASSLEGAGAGGYEQYF.

The J gene is TRBJ2-5, the V gene TRBV11-2; D call uncertain. Germline CDR1 is SGHAT and CDR2 is FQNNGV. Trimming stripped 3 bases from V and 4 bases from J, with 9 bases between. The CDR3 length is 13 residues. CDR3 region: CASSFRPPETQYF. The CDR3, as DNA: TGTGCCAGCAGCTTCAGACCCCCAGAGACCCAGTACTTC. Together with reference TRBV11-2 and TRBJ2-5, the CDR3 gives the full variable domain: EAGVAQSPRYKIIEKRQSVAFWCNPISGHATLYWYQQILGQGPKLLIQFQNNGVVDDSQLPKDRFSAERLKGVDSTLKIQPAKLEDSAVYLCASSFRPPETQYFGPGTRLLVL.

The gene calls are TRBV5-1 and TRBJ2-1; TRBD2 matches 11 bases. CDR1 and CDR2 from the germline V gene are SGHRS and YFSETQ. This CDR3 has 16 amino acids. V dropped 0 bases and J dropped 7; count of bases not matched to a gene: 6. The CDR3 nucleotides read TGCGCCAGCAGCTTGGAACTAGCGGGAGTCAGTAATGAGCAGTTCTTC. Translated: CASSLELAGVSNEQFF.

V gene TRBV21-1 combines with J gene TRBJ1-1. TRBV21-1 is a pseudogene. The CDR3 has 15 residues. CDR3 loop: CASSKRPVRNTEAFF. The CDR3 DNA follows: TGTGCCAGCAGCAAACGACCGGTTAGGAACACTGAAGCTTTCTTT.

This chain uses TRBV6-5 with TRBJ1-2; D remains ambiguous. Trimming took off 5 bases at V and 2 bases at J, with 12 bases between the two ends. The CDR3 is 14 residues long. CDR1 is MNHEY and CDR2 is SVGAGI in the germline V gene. CDR3 DNA: TGTGCCAGCAGTCCCGGGAGGCCGAACTATGGCTACACCTTC. This codes for CASSPGRPNYGYTF.

This chain links TRBV6-6 with TRBJ2-7; possibly TRBD2 for D (5 bases). The CDR3 contains 12 residues. V was pared by 6 bases and J by 6 bases, with 12 bases between. From germline, CDR1 is MNHNY and CDR2 SVGAGI (reference sequence). This CDR3 reads CASRPGLFEQYF. Here the CDR3 DNA reads TGTGCCAGCAGGCCTGGACTCTTCGAGCAGTACTTC.

The table lists this clone with a count of one. The chain joins TRBV28 to TRBJ2-5; D is ambiguous. TRBJ2-7 matches the DNA end more closely, so the J call is doubtful. CDR3 length equals 12 residues. CDR1 is MDHEN and CDR2 is SYDVKM in the germline V gene. The CDR3 protein is CASTPDRYEQYF. Here the CDR3 DNA reads TGTGCCAGCACCCCGGACCGCTACGAGCAGTACTTC.

Note on this clone: Sequence at one end of the junction differs from germline and may be a read error. This chain links TRBV2 with TRBJ1-5; D possibly corresponds to TRBD1 (6 bases). The germline V gene has CDR1 SNHLY and CDR2 FYNNEI. The CDR3 is made up of 15 amino acids. CDR3 residues: CASREGQSSNQPQHF. CDR3 nucleotide sequence: TGTGCCAGCAGGGAAGGACAGTCTAGCAATCAGCCCCAGCATTTT.

The V and J genes are TRBV28 and TRBJ2-7; 14 bases align to TRBD2. CDR3 length equals 14 residues. The ends lost 7 bases at V and 7 bases at J; junction bases unmatched: 6. The germline V gene has CDR1 MDHEN and CDR2 SYDVKM. CDR3 residues: CASTQGLAGEEQYF. CDR3 DNA: TGTGCCAGCACCCAGGGACTAGCGGGAGAAGAGCAGTACTTC.

The chain employs TRBV5-1 and TRBJ1-3, with D possibly matching TRBD1 (5 bases). Germline CDR1 reads SGHRS; CDR2 reads YFSETQ. This CDR3 spans 16 amino acids. V shed 3 bases and J shed 0 bases, with 13 bases lying between them. Here the CDR3 DNA reads TGCGCCAGCAGCTGGGGGGACGAGAACTCTGGAAACACCATATATTTT. Translating gives CASSWGDENSGNTIYF.

CDR3: CASSLASGSGYEQYF. In DNA, the CDR3 is TGTGCCAGCAGCTTAGCTAGCGGGAGCGGTTACGAGCAGTACTTC. The chain couples TRBV7-2 to TRBJ2-7; 9 positions match TRBD2. V dropped 0 bases and J dropped 4; count of bases not matched to a gene: 4. The CDR3 totals 15 residues. Per germline, CDR1 SGHTA and CDR2 FQGNSA.

The chain couples TRBV19 to TRBJ1-1; TRBD1 is a possible D gene (6 bases). Germline V gene data show CDR1 as LNHDA and CDR2 as SQIVND (reference sequence). The length of the CDR3 is 14 residues. The germline V and J ends were trimmed by 5 bases and 1 base, with 11 bases remaining between them. This chain's CDR3 is CASSATDRNTEAFF. CDR3 nucleotide sequence: TGTGCCAGTAGTGCCACGGACAGGAACACTGAAGCTTTCTTT.

The chain couples TRBV27 to TRBJ2-2; 12 bases line up with TRBD1. J lost 6 bases, V lost 5 bases, and 7 bases had no gene match. There are 16 residues in the CDR3. From germline, CDR1 is MNHEY and CDR2 SMNVEV (reference sequence). CDR3 protein: CASSPARDRGPGELFF. CDR3 coding DNA: TGTGCCAGCAGTCCCGCCCGGGACAGGGGGCCCGGGGAGCTGTTTTTT.